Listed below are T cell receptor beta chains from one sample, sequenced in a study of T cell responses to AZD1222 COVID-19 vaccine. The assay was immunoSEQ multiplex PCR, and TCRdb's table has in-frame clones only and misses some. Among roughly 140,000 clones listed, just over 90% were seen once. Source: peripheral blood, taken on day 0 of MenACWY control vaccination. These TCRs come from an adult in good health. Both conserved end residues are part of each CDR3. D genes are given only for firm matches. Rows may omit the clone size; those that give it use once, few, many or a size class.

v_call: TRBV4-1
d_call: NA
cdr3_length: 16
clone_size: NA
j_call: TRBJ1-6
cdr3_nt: TGCGCCAGCAGCCAAGGGGGGTCAGGGTCGAATTCACCCCTCCACTTT
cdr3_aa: CASSQGGSGSNSPLHF

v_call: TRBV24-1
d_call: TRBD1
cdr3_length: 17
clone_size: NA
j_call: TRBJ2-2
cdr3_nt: TGTGCCACCAGTGATCTCGGGACAGGGGTTCGCACCGGGGAGCTGTTTTTT
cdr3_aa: CATSDLGTGVRTGELFF

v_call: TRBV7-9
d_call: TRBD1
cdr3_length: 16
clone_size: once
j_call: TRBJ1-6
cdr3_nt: TGTGCCAGCAGCCCGGGACAGGGGGCGAAGAATTCACCCCTCCACTTT
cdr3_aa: CASSPGQGAKNSPLHF

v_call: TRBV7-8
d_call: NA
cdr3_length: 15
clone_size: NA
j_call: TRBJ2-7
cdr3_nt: TGTGCCAGCAGCTTAGTCGGGGCCGAAGGTAGTGAGCAGTACTTC
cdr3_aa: CASSLVGAEGSEQYF

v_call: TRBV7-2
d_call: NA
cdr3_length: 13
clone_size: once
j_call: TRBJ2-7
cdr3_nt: TGTGCCAGCAGCCGTTGGACTTCCTACGAGCAGTACTTC
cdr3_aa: CASSRWTSYEQYF

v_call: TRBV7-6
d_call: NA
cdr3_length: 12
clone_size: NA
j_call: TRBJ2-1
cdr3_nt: TGTGCCAGCAGCTTAGCGCTCAATGAGCAGTTCTTC
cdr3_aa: CASSLALNEQFF

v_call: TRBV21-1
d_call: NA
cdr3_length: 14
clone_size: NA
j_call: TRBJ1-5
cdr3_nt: TGTGCCAGCAGCCTAGAGGCCCAGGGACAGCCCCAGCATTTT
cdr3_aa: CASSLEAQGQPQHF

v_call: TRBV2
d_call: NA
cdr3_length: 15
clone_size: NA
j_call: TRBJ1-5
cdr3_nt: TGTGCCAGCAGTGAAGGAGCATCTAGCAATCAGCCCCAGCATTTT
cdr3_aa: CASSEGASSNQPQHF

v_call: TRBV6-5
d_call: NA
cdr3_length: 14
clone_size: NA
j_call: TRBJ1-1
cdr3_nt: TGTGCCAGCAGTTACTTGCAGGGGTACACTGAAGCTTTCTTT
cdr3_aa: CASSYLQGYTEAFF

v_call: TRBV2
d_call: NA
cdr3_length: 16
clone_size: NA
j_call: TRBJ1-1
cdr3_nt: TGTGCCAGCAGTGAATCGGTCAAAACTCCGAACACTGAAGCTTTCTTT
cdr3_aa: CASSESVKTPNTEAFF

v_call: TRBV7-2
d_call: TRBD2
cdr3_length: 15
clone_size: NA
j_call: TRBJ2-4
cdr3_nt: TGTGCCAGCAGCACTAGCGGTTTAGCCAAAAACATTCAGTACTTC
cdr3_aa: CASSTSGLAKNIQYF

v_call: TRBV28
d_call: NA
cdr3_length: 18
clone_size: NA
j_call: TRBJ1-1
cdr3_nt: TGTGCCAGCAGCCTAAGACCTAGGACGGGCCCGGGGGGCACTGAAGCTTTCTTT
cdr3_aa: CASSLRPRTGPGGTEAFF

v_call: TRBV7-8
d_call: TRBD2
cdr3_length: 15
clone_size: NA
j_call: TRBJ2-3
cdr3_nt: TGTGCCAGCCGCGGGACTAGCGGGCGCACAGATACGCAGTATTTT
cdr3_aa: CASRGTSGRTDTQYF

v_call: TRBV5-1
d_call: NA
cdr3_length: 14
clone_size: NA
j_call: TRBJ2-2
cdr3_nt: TGCGCCAGCAGCTTGTCAGGGGCGACCGGGGAGCTGTTTTTT
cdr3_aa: CASSLSGATGELFF

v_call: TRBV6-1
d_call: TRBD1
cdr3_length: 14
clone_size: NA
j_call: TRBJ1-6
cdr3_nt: TGTGCCAGCAGTGAACAGGGGGCTAATTCACCCCTCCACTTT
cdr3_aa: CASSEQGANSPLHF

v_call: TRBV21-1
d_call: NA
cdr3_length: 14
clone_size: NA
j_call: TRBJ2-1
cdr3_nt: TGTGCCAGCAGCAAGGGGTCCATTCGCAATGAGCAGTTCTTC
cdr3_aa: CASSKGSIRNEQFF

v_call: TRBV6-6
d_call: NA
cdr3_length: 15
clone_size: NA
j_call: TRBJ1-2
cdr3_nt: TGTGCCAGCAGTAGACTCTTAGACCATATAGGAGGCTACACCTTC
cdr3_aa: CASSRLLDHIGGYTF

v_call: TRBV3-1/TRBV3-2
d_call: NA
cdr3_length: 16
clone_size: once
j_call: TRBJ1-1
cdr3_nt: TGTGCCAGCAGCCGGGGGTCTCTATTTATGAACACTGAAGCTTTCTTT
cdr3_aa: CASSRGSLFMNTEAFF

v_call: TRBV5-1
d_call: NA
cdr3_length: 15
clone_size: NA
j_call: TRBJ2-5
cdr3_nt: TGCGCCAGCAGCCTGACGAGGGGGGACCAAGAGACCCAGTACTTC
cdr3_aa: CASSLTRGDQETQYF